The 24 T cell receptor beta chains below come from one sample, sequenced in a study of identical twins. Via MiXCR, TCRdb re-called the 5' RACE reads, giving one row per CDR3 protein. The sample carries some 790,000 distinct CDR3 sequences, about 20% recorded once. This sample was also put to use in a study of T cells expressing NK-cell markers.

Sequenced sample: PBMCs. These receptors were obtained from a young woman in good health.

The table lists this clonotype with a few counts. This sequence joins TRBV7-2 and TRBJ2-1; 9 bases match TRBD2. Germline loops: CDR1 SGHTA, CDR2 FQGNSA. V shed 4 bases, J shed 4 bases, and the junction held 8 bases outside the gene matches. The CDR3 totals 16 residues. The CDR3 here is CASSSSGTSKYNEQFF. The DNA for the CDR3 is TGTGCCAGCAGCTCATCCGGGACTAGCAAGTACAATGAGCAGTTCTTC.

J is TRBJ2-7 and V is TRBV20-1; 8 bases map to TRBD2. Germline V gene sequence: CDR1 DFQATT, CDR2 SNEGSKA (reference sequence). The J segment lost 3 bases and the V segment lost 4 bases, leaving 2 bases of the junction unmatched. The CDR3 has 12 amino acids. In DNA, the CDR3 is TGCAGTGCTACAGCGGGAGTCTACGAGCAGTACTTC. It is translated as CSATAGVYEQYF.

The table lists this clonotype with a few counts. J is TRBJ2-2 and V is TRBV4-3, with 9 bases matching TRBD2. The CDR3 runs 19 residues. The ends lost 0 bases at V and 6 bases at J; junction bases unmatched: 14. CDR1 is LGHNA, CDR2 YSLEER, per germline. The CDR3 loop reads CASSQDRVGSGRIAGELFF. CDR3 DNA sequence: TGCGCCAGCAGCCAAGATCGAGTAGGGAGCGGGAGGATAGCCGGGGAGCTGTTTTTT.

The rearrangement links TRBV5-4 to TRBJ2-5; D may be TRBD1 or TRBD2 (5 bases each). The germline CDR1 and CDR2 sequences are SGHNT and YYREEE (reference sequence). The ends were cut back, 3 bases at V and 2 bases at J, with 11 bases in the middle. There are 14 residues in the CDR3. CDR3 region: CASSSGTDQETQYF. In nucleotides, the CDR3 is TGTGCCAGCAGCTCAGGGACGGATCAAGAGACCCAGTACTTC.

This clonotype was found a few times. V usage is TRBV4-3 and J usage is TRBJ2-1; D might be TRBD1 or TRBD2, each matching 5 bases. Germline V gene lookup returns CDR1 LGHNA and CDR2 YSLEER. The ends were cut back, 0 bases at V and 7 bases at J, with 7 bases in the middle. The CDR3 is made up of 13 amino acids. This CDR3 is CASSQDEGNEQFF. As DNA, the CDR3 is TGCGCCAGCAGCCAAGATGAGGGGAATGAGCAGTTCTTC.

In DNA, the CDR3 is TGTGCCAGCAGCAAAGCATCCGGGCTAGCGGGGCGTGTTGGGACCCAGTACTTC. Translating it yields CASSKASGLAGRVGTQYF. The chain has TRBV21-1 and TRBJ2-5; the table gives TRBD2 as D, unverified against the DNA. TRBV21-1 is reported as a pseudogene. The CDR3 runs to 18 residues.

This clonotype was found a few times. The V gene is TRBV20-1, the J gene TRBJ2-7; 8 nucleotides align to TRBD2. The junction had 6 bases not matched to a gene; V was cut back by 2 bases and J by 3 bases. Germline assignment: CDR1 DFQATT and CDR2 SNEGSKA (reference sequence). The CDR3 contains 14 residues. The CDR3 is CSARPQRGFYEQYF. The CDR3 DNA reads TGCAGTGCTAGACCTCAGCGGGGGTTCTACGAGCAGTACTTC.

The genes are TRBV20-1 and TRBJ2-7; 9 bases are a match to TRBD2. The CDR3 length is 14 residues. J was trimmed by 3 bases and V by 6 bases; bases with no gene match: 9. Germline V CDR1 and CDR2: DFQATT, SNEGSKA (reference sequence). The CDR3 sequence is CSAPPGSGGYEQYF. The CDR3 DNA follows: TGCAGTGCCCCTCCTGGTAGCGGGGGCTACGAGCAGTACTTC.

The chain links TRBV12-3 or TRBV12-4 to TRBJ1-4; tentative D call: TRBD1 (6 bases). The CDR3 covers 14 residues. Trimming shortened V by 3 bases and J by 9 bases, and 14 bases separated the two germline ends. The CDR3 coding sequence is TGTGCCAGCAGTTTGGGGGGGGCGCAGAAAAAACTGTTTTTT. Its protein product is CASSLGGAQKKLFF.

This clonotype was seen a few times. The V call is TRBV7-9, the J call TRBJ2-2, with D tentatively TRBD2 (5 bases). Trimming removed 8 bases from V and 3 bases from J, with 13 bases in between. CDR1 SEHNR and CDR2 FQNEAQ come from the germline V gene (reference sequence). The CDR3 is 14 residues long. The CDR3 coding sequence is TGTGCCAGCGCCAGCGGTGGATACACCGGGGAGCTGTTTTTT. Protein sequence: CASASGGYTGELFF.

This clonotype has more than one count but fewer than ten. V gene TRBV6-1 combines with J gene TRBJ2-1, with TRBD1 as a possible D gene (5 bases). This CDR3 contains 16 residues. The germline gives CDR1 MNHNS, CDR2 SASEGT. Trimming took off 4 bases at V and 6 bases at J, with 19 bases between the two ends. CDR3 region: CASSGPRVDGFNEQFF. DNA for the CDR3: TGTGCCAGCAGTGGTCCCAGGGTAGACGGGTTCAATGAGCAGTTCTTC.

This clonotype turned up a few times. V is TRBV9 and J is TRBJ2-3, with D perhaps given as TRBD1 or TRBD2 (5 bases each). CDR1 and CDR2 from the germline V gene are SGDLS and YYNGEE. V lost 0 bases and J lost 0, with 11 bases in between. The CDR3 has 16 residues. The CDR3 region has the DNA TGTGCCAGCAGCGTAGGGGACGGTTTCAGCACAGATACGCAGTATTTT. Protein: CASSVGDGFSTDTQYF.

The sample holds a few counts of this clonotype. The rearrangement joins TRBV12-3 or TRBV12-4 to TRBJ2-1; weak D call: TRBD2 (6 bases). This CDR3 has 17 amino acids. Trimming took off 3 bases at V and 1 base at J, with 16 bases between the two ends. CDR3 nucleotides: TGTGCCAGCAGTTTTTTCCAGGGTAGCGGATCCTACAATGAGCAGTTCTTC. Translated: CASSFFQGSGSYNEQFF.

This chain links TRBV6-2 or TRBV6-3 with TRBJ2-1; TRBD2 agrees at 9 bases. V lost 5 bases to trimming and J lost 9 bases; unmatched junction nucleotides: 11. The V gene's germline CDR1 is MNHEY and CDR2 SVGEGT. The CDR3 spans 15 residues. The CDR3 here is CASSPLAGAGTEQFF. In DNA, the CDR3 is TGTGCCAGCAGTCCTTTAGCGGGAGCTGGGACTGAGCAGTTCTTC.

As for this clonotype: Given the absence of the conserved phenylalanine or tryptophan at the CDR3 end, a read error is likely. The CDR3 is CASSIEGDAGATYEQYL. CDR3 DNA sequence: TGTGCCAGTAGTATAGAAGGGGATGCGGGAGCGACCTACGAGCAGTACCTC. This chain uses TRBV19 with TRBJ2-7; 7 nucleotides agree with TRBD2. This CDR3 contains 17 residues. Trimming removed 0 bases from V and 2 bases from J; junction bases left unmatched: 10. The germline CDR1 and CDR2 sequences are LNHDA and SQIVND (reference sequence).

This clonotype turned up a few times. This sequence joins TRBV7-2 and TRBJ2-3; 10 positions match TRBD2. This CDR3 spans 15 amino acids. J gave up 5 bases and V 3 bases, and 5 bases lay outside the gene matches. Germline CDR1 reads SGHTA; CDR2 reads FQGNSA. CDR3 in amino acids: CASSLSGRALDTQYF. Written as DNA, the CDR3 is TGTGCCAGCAGCTTGAGCGGGAGGGCCCTAGATACGCAGTATTTT. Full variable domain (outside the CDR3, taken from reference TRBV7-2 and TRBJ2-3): GAGVSQSPSNKVTEKGKDVELRCDPISGHTALYWYRQSLGQGLEFLIYFQGNSAPDKSGLPSDRFSAERTGGSVSTLTIQRTQQEDSAVYLCASSLSGRALDTQYFGPGTRLTVL.

CDR3 sequence: CSVEPLAFEQFF. DNA for the CDR3: TGCAGCGTTGAGCCCCTAGCGTTTGAGCAGTTCTTC. The chain has TRBV29-1 and TRBJ2-1, with D possibly TRBD2 on 6 matching bases. CDR1 is SQVTM and CDR2 is ANQGSEA in the germline V gene. This CDR3 is 12 amino acids long. Trimming cost V 3 bases and J 9 bases, with 12 bases left between them.

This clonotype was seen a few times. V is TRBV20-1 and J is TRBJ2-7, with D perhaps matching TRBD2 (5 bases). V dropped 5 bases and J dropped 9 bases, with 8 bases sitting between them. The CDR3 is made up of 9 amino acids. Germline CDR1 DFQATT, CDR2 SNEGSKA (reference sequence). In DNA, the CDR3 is TGCAGTGCTGTAGCGAGGCAGTACTTC. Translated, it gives CSAVARQYF.

CDR3 coding DNA: TGCGCCAGCAGCCGCTGGTGGGGAGGGGACACTGAAGCTTTCTTT. Amino acid sequence: CASSRWWGGDTEAFF. V usage is TRBV5-1 and J usage is TRBJ1-1, with TRBD1 as a possible D gene (5 bases). In germline, CDR1 is SGHRS, CDR2 YFSETQ. The CDR3 sequence is 15 residues long. V was cut by 4 bases and J by 3 bases, with 16 bases left in between.

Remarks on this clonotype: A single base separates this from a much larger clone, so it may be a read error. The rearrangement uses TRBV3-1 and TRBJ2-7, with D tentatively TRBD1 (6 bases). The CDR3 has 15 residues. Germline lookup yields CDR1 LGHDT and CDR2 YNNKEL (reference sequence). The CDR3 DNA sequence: TGTGCCACCAGCCTAGGGACAAGGGCGTGGTACGAGCAGTACTTC. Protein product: CATSLGTRAWYEQYF.

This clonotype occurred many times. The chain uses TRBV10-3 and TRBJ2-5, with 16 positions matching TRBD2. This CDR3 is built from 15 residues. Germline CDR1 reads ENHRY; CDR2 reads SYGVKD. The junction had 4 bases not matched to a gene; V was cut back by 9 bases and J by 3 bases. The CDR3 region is CAIAGTSGGEETQYF. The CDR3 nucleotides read TGTGCCATAGCCGGGACTAGCGGGGGGGAAGAGACCCAGTACTTC.

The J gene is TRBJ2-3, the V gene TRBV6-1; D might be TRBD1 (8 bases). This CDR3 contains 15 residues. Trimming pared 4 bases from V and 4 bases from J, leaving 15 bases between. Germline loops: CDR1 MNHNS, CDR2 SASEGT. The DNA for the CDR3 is TGTGCCAGCAGTGGCAGGGGGCGGGGGCCAGATACGCAGTATTTT. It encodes CASSGRGRGPDTQYF.

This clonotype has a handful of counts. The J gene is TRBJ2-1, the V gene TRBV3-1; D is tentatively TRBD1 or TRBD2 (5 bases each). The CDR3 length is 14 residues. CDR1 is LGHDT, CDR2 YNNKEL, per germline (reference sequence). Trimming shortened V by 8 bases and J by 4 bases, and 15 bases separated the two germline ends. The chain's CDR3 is CASAHRDAYNEQFF. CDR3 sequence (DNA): TGTGCCAGCGCCCACCGGGACGCGTACAATGAGCAGTTCTTC.

CDR3 in amino acids: CASTPSGVTGELFF. The CDR3 DNA sequence: TGTGCCAGCACTCCCAGCGGCGTCACCGGGGAGCTGTTTTTT. The chain employs TRBV12-3 or TRBV12-4 and TRBJ2-2; a weak D match, TRBD2 (5 bases). This CDR3 spans 14 amino acids. Between the trimmed V and J ends, which lost 7 bases and 4 bases, there was a span of 13 bases.